This T cell receptor beta chain is from a study of blood T cell repertoires in COVID-19. Background on the study: Specimens from acute and convalescent COVID-19 originated in the United States, Italy and Spain. Sources were T cells, B-cell-depleted T cells, or PBMCs; the material itself was cDNA or gDNA.

Per the original methods: Estimates of nucleated cell counts were drawn from the amplification of reference gene primers. TCRdb's copy holds only in-frame clones and misses some; the assay was immunoSEQ multiplex PCR. V and J calls and clone size are copied from that table; D and trimming were computed from the DNA. The sample holds more than 90,000 clones, roughly 85% seen once. Germline assignment: CDR1 SGHTA and CDR2 FQGNSA. The V and J ends lost 3 bases and 12 bases respectively, with 20 bases between them. The CDR3 has 15 amino acids. The material sequenced was peripheral blood. This clonotype was sampled from an elderly man with acute or convalescent COVID-19. This chain uses TRBV7-2 with TRBJ2-2, with D possibly TRBD2 on 6 matching bases. The CDR3 DNA reads TGTGCCAGCAGCTTCGGTAGCGGAGCTTTCGTGAAGCTGTTTTTT. Encoded protein: CASSFGSGAFVKLFF.